This record covers a single TCR beta chain. In the authors' methods: How many nucleated cells were present was estimated from reference gene primer amplification. The repertoire was sequenced with immunoSEQ multiplex PCR; TCRdb's copy has only in-frame clones and lacks some. That table is the source of V, J and clone size, and D and trimming were worked out from the DNA. Of around 160,000 clones in the sample, roughly nine tenths were seen once. Germline values: CDR1 SGHNT, CDR2 YYREEE (reference sequence). Trimming stripped 0 bases from V and 1 base from J, with 10 bases between. This CDR3 comprises 15 residues. The data are from a study of blood T cell repertoires in COVID-19. Study overall: Sample material is recorded as cDNA or gDNA derived from T cells, B-cell-depleted T cells, or PBMCs.

Sequenced: peripheral blood. The receptor was derived from a man in his 60s with active or convalescent COVID-19. The V call is TRBV5-4, the J call TRBJ1-1, with D tentatively TRBD1 (6 bases). The CDR3 coding sequence is TGTGCCAGCAGCTTGGCGCTAGGGGGGAACACTGAAGCTTTCTTT. It yields the protein CASSLALGGNTEAFF.